What follows are 27 T cell receptor beta chains derived from one specimen sequenced in a study of OX40 agonist ivuxolimab in advanced cancers. The method behind the library was the immunoSEQ multiplex PCR assay. Drawn from immuneACCESS, this table holds only the in-frame rearrangements with V and J called that TCRdb kept. Clones are partly lost; checked studies trace under half to an unresolved V gene and leave the rest unexplained. The sample data list about 50,000 clones, and about 93% of these were observed just once. Jointly, the top ten make up around 24% of the sample. Sequences were derived from CD4+ or CD8+ T cells sorted from blood, sampled in a trial of the OX40 agonist ivuxolimab. The receptors shown here come from an adult with an advanced solid tumor such as melanoma, head and neck, liver or kidney cancer.

The CDR3 is CASSQVWGDEKLTDTQYF. As DNA, the CDR3 is TGCGCCAGCAGCCAAGTATGGGGGGATGAAAAACTTACAGATACGCAGTATTTT. The V gene is TRBV4-1, the J gene TRBJ2-3; D may be TRBD2 (6 bases). Trimming left V 1 base short and J 3 bases short, with 20 bases between. Germline values: CDR1 MGHRA, CDR2 YSYEKL. The CDR3 is 18 residues long.

This clone was detected only once. The chain uses TRBV4-3 and TRBJ1-5; perhaps TRBD1 as D (5 bases). The CDR3 extends over 16 amino acids. The germline V and J ends were trimmed by 2 bases and 0 bases, with 11 bases remaining between them. Per germline, CDR1 LGHNA and CDR2 YSLEER. Here the CDR3 reads CASSQQWRGSNQPQHF. CDR3 nucleotides: TGCGCCAGCAGCCAACAGTGGAGGGGTAGCAATCAGCCCCAGCATTTT.

This clone was seen just once. The V and J genes are TRBV4-2 and TRBJ2-3; D gene ambiguous. V was cut by 1 base and J by 1 base, with 6 bases left in between. The CDR3 runs to 14 residues. The V gene's germline CDR1 is LGHNA and CDR2 YNFKEQ. CDR3 nucleotides: TGTGCCAGCAGCCAAGTTGCGGGCACAGATACGCAGTATTTT. This codes for CASSQVAGTDTQYF.

The V call is TRBV7-5, the J call TRBJ1-1. TRBV7-5 is recorded as a pseudogene. The CDR3 runs 13 residues. The CDR3 coding sequence is TGTGCCAGAAGCTTAGTCAAGGTCACTGAAGCTTTCTTT. Amino acids: CARSLVKVTEAFF.

This clone is deemed medium-sized (0.01 to 0.1%). This chain uses TRBV11-2 with TRBJ2-3, with a weak D call TRBD2 (6 bases). Germline V CDR1 and CDR2: SGHAT, FQNNGV. CDR3 length equals 16 residues. Trimming took off 5 bases at V and 3 bases at J, with 18 bases between the two ends. CDR3 DNA: TGTGCCAGCAGCCCCGGAGGGCGGGGTGATACAGATACGCAGTATTTT. As protein: CASSPGGRGDTDTQYF. The full variable domain, in which reference TRBV11-2 and TRBJ2-3 provide the parts outside the CDR3, is EAGVAQSPRYKIIEKRQSVAFWCNPISGHATLYWYQQILGQGPKLLIQFQNNGVVDDSQLPKDRFSAERLKGVDSTLKIQPAKLEDSAVYLCASSPGGRGDTDTQYFGPGTRLTVL.

The chain is built from TRBV4-1 and TRBJ1-5; 11 bases map to TRBD1. V lost 11 bases and J lost 7; bases outside the gene matches: 7. CDR3 size: 13 residues. CDR1 MGHRA and CDR2 YSYEKL come from the germline V gene. This CDR3 is CAGRTGGRQPQHF. The CDR3 DNA reads as TGCGCCGGACGGACAGGGGGCAGACAGCCCCAGCATTTT.

V gene TRBV7-9 combines with J gene TRBJ2-2; D is undetermined. V shed 1 base and J shed 5 bases, with 5 bases lying between them. The CDR3 has 13 amino acids. Germline V gene sequence: CDR1 SEHNR, CDR2 FQNEAQ (reference sequence). The CDR3 nucleotides are TGTGCCAGCAGCTTAGTTGCTACCGGGGAGCTGTTTTTT. This encodes CASSLVATGELFF.

CDR3 bases: TGTGCCAGCAGCTCCGGGAGGGCCTTTATGAACTACGAGCAGTACTTC. It codes for CASSSGRAFMNYEQYF. The V gene is TRBV9, the J gene TRBJ2-7, with 8 bases matching TRBD2. The CDR3 consists of 16 residues. Germline V gene sequence: CDR1 SGDLS, CDR2 YYNGEE. Trimming cost V 4 bases and J 3 bases; bases outside gene matches: 12.

The rearrangement joins TRBV18 to TRBJ1-5; D might be TRBD1 (5 bases). V lost 0 bases and J lost 6, with 9 bases in between. The CDR3 consists of 14 residues. Germline V lookup: CDR1 KGHSH, CDR2 LQKENI. The CDR3 DNA sequence: TGTGCCAGCTCACCACCGGGGGGTTCTCAGCCCCAGCATTTT. It encodes CASSPPGGSQPQHF.

The chain joins TRBV5-4 to TRBJ2-1; a weak D match, TRBD2 (5 bases). V dropped 0 bases and J dropped 10 bases, with 8 bases sitting between them. In germline, CDR1 is SGHNT, CDR2 YYREEE (reference sequence). This CDR3 contains 12 residues. As DNA, the CDR3 is TGTGCCAGCAGCTTGGACTCGGGGGAGCAGTTCTTC. Amino acid sequence: CASSLDSGEQFF.

V usage is TRBV27 and J usage is TRBJ1-1; the D gene is possibly TRBD1 (5 bases). With 6 bases removed from V and 3 bases from J, the gap between germline ends came to 11 bases. Germline values: CDR1 MNHEY, CDR2 SMNVEV (reference sequence). CDR3 size: 13 residues. The CDR3 loop reads CASSRWGDTEAFF. The CDR3 DNA reads TGTGCCAGCAGCCGGTGGGGGGACACTGAAGCTTTCTTT.

The rearrangement joins TRBV7-2 to TRBJ2-1; 11 bases fit TRBD2. The CDR3 runs to 15 residues. Per the germline V gene, CDR1 is SGHTA and CDR2 is FQGNSA. V lost 1 base to trimming and J lost 4 bases; unmatched junction nucleotides: 0. This chain's CDR3 is CASSLGLAGYNEQFF. CDR3 bases: TGTGCCAGCAGCTTAGGACTAGCGGGATACAATGAGCAGTTCTTC.

This chain connects TRBV6-5 to TRBJ2-7, with 14 bases fitting TRBD2. This CDR3 has 15 amino acids. V was clipped by 3 bases and J by 3 bases; unmatched bases: 1. From germline, CDR1 is MNHEY and CDR2 SVGAGI. The CDR3 sequence: CASSYGTSGSYEQYF. CDR3 coding DNA: TGTGCCAGCAGTTATGGGACTAGCGGGAGCTACGAGCAGTACTTC.

The rearrangement links TRBV4-3 to TRBJ1-4, with 12 bases matching TRBD1. The V gene end was trimmed by 0 bases and the J gene end by 5 bases; junction bases not matched to a gene: 13. The germline V gene encodes CDR1 LGHNA and CDR2 YSLEER. This CDR3 spans 20 amino acids. The DNA of the CDR3 is TGCGCCAGCAGCCAAGATGTGGGGACAGGGGGCCCAAACGAGAATGAAAAACTGTTTTTT. Translating it yields CASSQDVGTGGPNENEKLFF.

The CDR3 bases are TGTGCCAGCAGCCCCCTCTTGGGTCTGGGCAATCAGCCCCAGCATTTT. This translates into CASSPLLGLGNQPQHF. This sequence joins TRBV27 and TRBJ1-5, with D unresolved. CDR3 length: 16 amino acids. The V gene lost 6 bases and the J gene lost 2 bases, with 17 bases spanning the gap. CDR1 is MNHEY, CDR2 SMNVEV, per germline (reference sequence).

J is TRBJ2-2 and V is TRBV4-1; TRBD2 matches at 9 bases. Trimming took 5 bases from V and 2 from J; bases not matched to a gene: 6. In germline, CDR1 is MGHRA, CDR2 YSYEKL. This CDR3 is built from 16 residues. CDR3 amino acids: CASSKGREGNTGELFF. In DNA, the CDR3 is TGCGCCAGCAGCAAGGGGCGGGAGGGCAACACCGGGGAGCTGTTTTTT.

V and J are TRBV7-9 and TRBJ1-1, with 7 bases matching TRBD1. The germline CDR1 and CDR2 sequences are SEHNR and FQNEAQ (reference sequence). The CDR3 is 14 amino acids. With V trimmed by 8 bases and J by 1 base, 7 bases remained unmatched. The CDR3 is CASGTRQGNTEAFF. CDR3 DNA: TGTGCCAGCGGAACCCGACAGGGGAACACTGAAGCTTTCTTT.

The chain couples TRBV11-3 to TRBJ2-2, with D perhaps TRBD2 (5 bases). The CDR3 extends over 12 amino acids. The germline V gene encodes CDR1 SGHNT and CDR2 YENEEA. With 6 bases removed from V and 7 bases from J, the gap between germline ends came to 9 bases. For the CDR3, the DNA is TGTGCCAGCAGTTTCGCGGGCGGGGAGCTGTTTTTT. It translates to CASSFAGGELFF.

The chain combines TRBV2 with TRBJ1-3, with TRBD1 as a possible D gene (6 bases). V shed 6 bases and J shed 4 bases, with 13 bases lying between them. This CDR3 spans 14 amino acids. Germline V gives CDR1 SNHLY, CDR2 FYNNEI. CDR3 nucleotide sequence: TGTGCCAGCAGGCCCCTGGACAGAGGAAACACCATATATTTT. It translates to CASRPLDRGNTIYF.

The count of this clone is one. The genes are TRBV5-6 and TRBJ2-5; the match to TRBD1 covers 8 bases. Germline loops: CDR1 SGHDT, CDR2 YYEEEE. Trimming removed 5 bases from V and 4 bases from J; junction bases left unmatched: 10. The CDR3 runs to 15 residues. The CDR3 DNA reads TGTGCCAGCAGGCCCCGGACAGGGAGAGGAGAGACCCAGTACTTC. Translated: CASRPRTGRGETQYF.

This rearrangement joins TRBV5-4 to TRBJ2-3; D unclear. The length of the CDR3 is 15 residues. Between the trimmed V and J ends, which lost 2 bases and 2 bases, there was a span of 12 bases. CDR1 is SGHNT and CDR2 is YYREEE in the germline V gene (reference sequence). For the CDR3, the DNA is TGTGCCAGCAGCTTTAAACGCCTGACCACAGATACGCAGTATTTT. Its protein is CASSFKRLTTDTQYF.

This sequence joins TRBV5-4 and TRBJ2-7; 15 positions agree with TRBD2. The germline gives CDR1 SGHNT, CDR2 YYREEE (reference sequence). Trimming removed 0 bases from V and 2 bases from J; junction bases left unmatched: 6. CDR3 length equals 18 residues. CDR3 sequence: CASSLGGLAGGAAYEQYF. In DNA form, the CDR3 reads TGTGCCAGCAGCTTGGGGGGACTAGCGGGAGGAGCAGCCTACGAGCAGTACTTC.

The gene calls are TRBV7-6 and TRBJ2-5, with D unresolved. The CDR3 covers 14 residues. Looked up from germline, CDR1 is SGHVS and CDR2 is FNYEAQ. Trimming shortened V by 5 bases and J by 3 bases, and 13 bases separated the two germline ends. CDR3: CASSRPRAEETQYF. CDR3 nucleotides: TGTGCCAGCAGCCGTCCTCGGGCGGAAGAGACCCAGTACTTC.

The chain joins TRBV6-5 to TRBJ2-1; no clear D gene. The V end was cut by 6 bases, the J end by 3 bases, with 9 bases between. The CDR3 runs 13 residues. Germline lookup yields CDR1 MNHEY and CDR2 SVGAGI. The CDR3 coding sequence is TGTGCCAGCAGACCAGGAGTCTACAATGAGCAGTTCTTC. Encoded protein: CASRPGVYNEQFF.

V gene TRBV9 combines with J gene TRBJ1-4; unclear D gene. Germline assignment: CDR1 SGDLS and CDR2 YYNGEE. The CDR3 loop spans 14 amino acids. Between the trimmed V and J ends, which lost 0 bases and 4 bases, there was a span of 7 bases. The CDR3 DNA reads as TGTGCCAGCAGCGTAGGGCAGGATAATGAAAAACTGTTTTTT. Translating it yields CASSVGQDNEKLFF.

The chain is built from TRBV19 and TRBJ2-3; 13 positions match TRBD2. After removal of 5 bases from V and 6 bases from J, the junction contained 5 bases not matched to a gene. Germline V gene data show CDR1 as LNHDA and CDR2 as SQIVND (reference sequence). The CDR3 extends over 15 amino acids. The CDR3 here is CASSGLAGVADTQYF. The CDR3 DNA is TGTGCCAGTAGTGGACTAGCGGGAGTAGCTGATACGCAGTATTTT.

This clone was counted a single time. For the CDR3, the DNA is TGCGCCAGCACTCTGGACCCACTAATGAGCACAGATACGCAGTATTTT. Residues: CASTLDPLMSTDTQYF. V and J are TRBV5-1 and TRBJ2-3, with D unclear. Germline CDR1 and CDR2: SGHRS and YFSETQ. Trimming took 6 bases from V and 0 from J, leaving 17 bases between them. The CDR3 spans 16 residues.